A single sample gave rise to the 14 T cell receptor beta chains below, sequenced in a study of blood T cell repertoires in COVID-19. TCRdb keeps only in-frame clones here, not all; method: immunoSEQ multiplex PCR. The repertoire has under 200,000 clones, around 82% of them found once; the top ten carry roughly 2.6%. Sequencing used peripheral blood. These receptors all stem from a human donor with acute or convalescent COVID-19. The donor label of this sample is uncertain.

The chain couples TRBV9 to TRBJ1-3, with a possible D match to TRBD1 (6 bases). Per the germline V gene, CDR1 is SGDLS and CDR2 is YYNGEE. Trimming shortened V by 3 bases and J by 0 bases, and 16 bases separated the two germline ends. This CDR3 region has 17 residues. This CDR3 reads CASSADRTADSGNTIYF. In nucleotides, the CDR3 is TGTGCCAGCAGCGCCGATCGGACAGCCGACTCTGGAAACACCATATATTTT.

V and J are TRBV28 and TRBJ2-5; D perhaps matches TRBD1 (6 bases). Germline CDR1 is MDHEN and CDR2 is SYDVKM. V lost 6 bases and J 3 bases, leaving 11 bases between the germline ends. The length of the CDR3 is 13 residues. As DNA, the CDR3 is TGTGCCAGCAGCCGTGACAGGAAAGAGACCCAGTACTTC. Protein sequence: CASSRDRKETQYF.

This clone was counted once. The V gene is TRBV28, the J gene TRBJ1-4; 11 positions agree with TRBD1. Germline V gives CDR1 MDHEN, CDR2 SYDVKM. The CDR3 runs 17 residues. The V segment lost 6 bases and the J segment 2 bases; nucleotides outside the gene matches: 8. This CDR3 is CASSPRDRGWTNEKLFF. The CDR3 DNA follows: TGTGCCAGCAGCCCTCGGGACAGGGGGTGGACTAATGAAAAACTGTTTTTT.

The rearrangement uses TRBV7-6 and TRBJ2-2, with 11 bases aligning to TRBD2. The V gene's germline CDR1 is SGHVS and CDR2 FNYEAQ. The CDR3 runs to 16 residues. V was clipped by 3 bases and J by 3 bases; unmatched bases: 3. The CDR3 coding sequence is TGTGCCAGCAGCTTTACTAGCGGGGGATACACCGGGGAGCTGTTTTTT. Its translation is CASSFTSGGYTGELFF. Combining the CDR3 with reference TRBV7-6 and TRBJ2-2 gives the whole variable domain GAGVSQSPRYKVTKRGQDVALRCDPISGHVSLYWYRQALGQGPEFLTYFNYEAQQDKSGLPNDRFSAERPEGSISTLTIQRTEQRDSAMYRCASSFTSGGYTGELFFGEGSRLTVL.

The V call is TRBV7-2, the J call TRBJ1-6; 9 nucleotides align to TRBD1. In germline, CDR1 is SGHTA, CDR2 FQGNSA. Unmatched junction bases numbered 9, after V lost 5 bases and J lost 7 bases. The CDR3 consists of 16 residues. DNA for the CDR3: TGTGCCAGCAGCCCAAACACAGGGGGCTGGAATTCACCCCTCCACTTT. It encodes CASSPNTGGWNSPLHF.

This chain connects TRBV2 to TRBJ1-2; a weak D match, TRBD1 (6 bases). Germline values: CDR1 SNHLY, CDR2 FYNNEI. The CDR3 has 14 amino acids. Trimming cost V 6 bases and J 0 bases, with 11 bases left between them. CDR3 sequence (DNA): TGTGCCAGCAGGCCAGGGGTGGCTAACTATGGCTACACCTTC. Protein: CASRPGVANYGYTF.

This chain links TRBV5-1 with TRBJ1-3, with D tentatively TRBD1 (5 bases). This CDR3 region has 15 residues. The V end lost 3 bases, the J end lost 0 bases, and 10 bases lay between the germline ends. Per germline, CDR1 SGHRS and CDR2 YFSETQ. The CDR3 region is CASSWQGDSGNTIYF. CDR3 bases: TGCGCCAGCAGCTGGCAGGGTGACTCTGGAAACACCATATATTTT.

This clone occurred a few times. The chain is built from TRBV7-6 and TRBJ2-1, with TRBD1 as a possible D gene (5 bases). The CDR3 runs to 17 residues. The ends were cut back, 6 bases at V and 3 bases at J, with 21 bases in the middle. Germline V lookup: CDR1 SGHVS, CDR2 FNYEAQ. The CDR3 spells CASSQPYRSHLYNEQFF. CDR3 DNA: TGTGCCAGCAGTCAGCCTTACAGGAGTCACCTCTACAATGAGCAGTTCTTC.

The chain joins TRBV2 to TRBJ2-7; TRBD2 matches at 7 bases. CDR1 is SNHLY and CDR2 is FYNNEI in the germline V gene. V dropped 6 bases and J dropped 3; count of bases not matched to a gene: 17. The CDR3 covers 17 residues. DNA of the CDR3: TGTGCCAGCAGAGAGAGCGGGATTACGCCTAGGGGCTACGAGCAGTACTTC. Protein product: CASRESGITPRGYEQYF.

The chain is built from TRBV11-2 and TRBJ1-2; D is unresolved. This CDR3 has 12 amino acids. The V and J ends lost 9 bases and 3 bases respectively, with 11 bases between them. Germline V gene sequence: CDR1 SGHAT, CDR2 FQNNGV. CDR3 amino acids: CASMRRDYGYTF. The CDR3 DNA follows: TGTGCCAGTATGCGTCGGGACTATGGCTACACCTTC.

This clone turned up a few times. The chain links TRBV7-3 to TRBJ2-3, with 10 bases lining up with TRBD2. With 0 bases clipped from V and 10 bases from J, the junction kept 4 bases outside the gene matches. The CDR3 length is 14 residues. Germline CDR1 reads SGHTA; CDR2 reads FQGTGA. CDR3 sequence (DNA): TGTGCCAGCAGCTTAACAGGGACTAGCGAGGCGCAGTATTTT. The encoded protein is CASSLTGTSEAQYF.

The V and J genes are TRBV5-1 and TRBJ2-7; D perhaps matches TRBD2 (5 bases). Trimming left V 6 bases short and J 3 bases short, with 19 bases between. The CDR3 spans 15 residues. Germline CDR1 SGHRS, CDR2 YFSETQ. The DNA for the CDR3 is TGCGCCAGCAAGGAAGCAGCGGAAACATTCTACGAGCAGTACTTC. It is translated as CASKEAAETFYEQYF.

The genes are TRBV5-1 and TRBJ2-5; weak D call: TRBD1 (6 bases). The CDR3 contains 16 residues. Deletions cut 3 bases from V and 5 bases from J, with 20 bases between. Looked up from germline, CDR1 is SGHRS and CDR2 is YFSETQ. CDR3 in amino acids: CASSSGTQGNGETQYF. The CDR3 bases are TGCGCCAGCAGCTCGGGAACCCAGGGGAATGGGGAGACCCAGTACTTC.

This clone was detected only a few times. The chain links TRBV6-6 to TRBJ1-5, with 7 bases identical to TRBD1. The V and J ends lost 8 bases and 3 bases, in that order; junction bases with no gene match: 4. The CDR3 contains 13 residues. Germline assignment: CDR1 MNHNY and CDR2 SVGAGI (reference sequence). This chain's CDR3 is CASEGQTNQPQHF. DNA for the CDR3: TGTGCCAGCGAGGGACAGACCAATCAGCCCCAGCATTTT.